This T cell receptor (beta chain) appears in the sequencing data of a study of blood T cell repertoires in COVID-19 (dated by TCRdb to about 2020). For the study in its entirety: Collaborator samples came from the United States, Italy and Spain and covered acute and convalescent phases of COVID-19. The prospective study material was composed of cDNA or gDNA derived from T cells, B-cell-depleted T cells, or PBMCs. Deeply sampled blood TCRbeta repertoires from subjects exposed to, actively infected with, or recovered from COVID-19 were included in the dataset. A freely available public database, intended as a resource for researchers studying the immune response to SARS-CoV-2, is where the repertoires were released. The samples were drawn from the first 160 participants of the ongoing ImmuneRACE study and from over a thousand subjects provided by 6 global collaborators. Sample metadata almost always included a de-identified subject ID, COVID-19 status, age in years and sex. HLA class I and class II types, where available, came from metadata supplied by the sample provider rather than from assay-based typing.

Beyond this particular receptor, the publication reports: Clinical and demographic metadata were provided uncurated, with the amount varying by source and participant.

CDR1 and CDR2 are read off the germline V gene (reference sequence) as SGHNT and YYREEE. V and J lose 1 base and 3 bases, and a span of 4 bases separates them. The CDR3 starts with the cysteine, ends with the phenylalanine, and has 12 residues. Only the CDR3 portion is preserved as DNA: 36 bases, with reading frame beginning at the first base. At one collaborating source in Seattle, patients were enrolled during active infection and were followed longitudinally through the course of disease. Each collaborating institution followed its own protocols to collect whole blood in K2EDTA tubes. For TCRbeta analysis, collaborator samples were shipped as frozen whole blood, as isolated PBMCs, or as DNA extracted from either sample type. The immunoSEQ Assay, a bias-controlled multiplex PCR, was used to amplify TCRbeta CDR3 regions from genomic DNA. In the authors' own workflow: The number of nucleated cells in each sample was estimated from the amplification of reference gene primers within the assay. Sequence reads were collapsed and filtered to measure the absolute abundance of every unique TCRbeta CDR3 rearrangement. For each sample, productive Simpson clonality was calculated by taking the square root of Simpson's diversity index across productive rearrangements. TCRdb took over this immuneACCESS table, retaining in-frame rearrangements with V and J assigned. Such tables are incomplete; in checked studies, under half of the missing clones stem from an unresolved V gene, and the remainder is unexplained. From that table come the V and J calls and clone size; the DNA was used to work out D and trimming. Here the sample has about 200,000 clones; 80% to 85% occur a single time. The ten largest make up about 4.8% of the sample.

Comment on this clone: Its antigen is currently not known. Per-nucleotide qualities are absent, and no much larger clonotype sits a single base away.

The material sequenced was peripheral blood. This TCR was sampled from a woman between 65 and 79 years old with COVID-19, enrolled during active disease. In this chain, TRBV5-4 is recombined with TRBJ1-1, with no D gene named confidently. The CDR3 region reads CASSLSDTEAFF. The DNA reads TGTGCCAGCAGCTTGTCAGACACTGAAGCTTTCTTT.